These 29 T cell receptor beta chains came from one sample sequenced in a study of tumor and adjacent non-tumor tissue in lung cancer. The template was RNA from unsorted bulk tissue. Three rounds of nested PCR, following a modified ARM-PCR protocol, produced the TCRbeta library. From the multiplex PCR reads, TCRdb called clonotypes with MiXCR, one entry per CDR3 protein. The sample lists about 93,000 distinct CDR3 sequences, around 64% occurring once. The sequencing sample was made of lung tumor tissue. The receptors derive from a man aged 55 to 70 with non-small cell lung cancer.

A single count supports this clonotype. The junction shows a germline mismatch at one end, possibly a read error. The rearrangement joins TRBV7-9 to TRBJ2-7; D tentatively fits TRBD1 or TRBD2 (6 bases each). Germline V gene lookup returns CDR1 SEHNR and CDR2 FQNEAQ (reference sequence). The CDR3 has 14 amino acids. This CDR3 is CASSPGGTSYDQYF. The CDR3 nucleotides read TGTGCCAGCAGCCCTGGAGGGACATCCTACGACCAGTACTTC.

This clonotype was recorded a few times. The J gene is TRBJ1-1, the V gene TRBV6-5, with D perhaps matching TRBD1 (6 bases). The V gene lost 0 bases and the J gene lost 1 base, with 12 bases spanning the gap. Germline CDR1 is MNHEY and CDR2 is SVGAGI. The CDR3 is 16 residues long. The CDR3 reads CASSYSGAPGNTEAFF. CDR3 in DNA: TGTGCCAGCAGTTACTCGGGGGCTCCAGGGAACACTGAAGCTTTCTTT.

CDR3 in DNA: TGCAGTGCCAGGGTACTAGCGGGAATTAATGAGCAGTTCTTC. This translates into CSARVLAGINEQFF. The V and J genes are TRBV20-1 and TRBJ2-1; 10 bases fit TRBD2. Germline V gene lookup returns CDR1 DFQATT and CDR2 SNEGSKA (reference sequence). With 6 bases clipped from V and 7 bases from J, the junction kept 9 bases outside the gene matches. CDR3 length: 14 amino acids.

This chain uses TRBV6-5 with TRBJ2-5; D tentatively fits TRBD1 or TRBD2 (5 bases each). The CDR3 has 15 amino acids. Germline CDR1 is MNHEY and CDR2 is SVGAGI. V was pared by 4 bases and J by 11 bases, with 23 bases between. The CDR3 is CASSSEPGTMSAQYF. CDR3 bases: TGTGCCAGCAGTTCAGAGCCCGGGACGATGTCAGCTCAGTACTTC.

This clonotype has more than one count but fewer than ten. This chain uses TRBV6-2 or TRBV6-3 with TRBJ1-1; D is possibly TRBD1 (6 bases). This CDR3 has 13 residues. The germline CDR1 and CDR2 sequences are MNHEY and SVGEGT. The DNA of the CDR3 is TGTGTCAGTAGTTACGGCCAGGGGACTGAAGCTTTCTTT. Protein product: CVSSYGQGTEAFF.

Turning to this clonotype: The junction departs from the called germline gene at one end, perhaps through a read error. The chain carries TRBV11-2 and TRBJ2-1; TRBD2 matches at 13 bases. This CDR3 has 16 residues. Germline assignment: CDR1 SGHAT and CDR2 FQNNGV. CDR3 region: CASNSTSGRSYNEQFF. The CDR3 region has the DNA TGCGCCAGCAACTCGACTAGCGGGAGGAGTTACAATGAGCAGTTCTTC.

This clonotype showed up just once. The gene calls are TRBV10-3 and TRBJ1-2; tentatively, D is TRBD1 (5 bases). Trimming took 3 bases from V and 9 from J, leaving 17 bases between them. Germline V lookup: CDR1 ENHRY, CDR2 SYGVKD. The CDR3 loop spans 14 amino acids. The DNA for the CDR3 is TGTGCCATCAGTGAATCAGGGTCTTTTATGAGCTACACCTTC. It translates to CAISESGSFMSYTF.

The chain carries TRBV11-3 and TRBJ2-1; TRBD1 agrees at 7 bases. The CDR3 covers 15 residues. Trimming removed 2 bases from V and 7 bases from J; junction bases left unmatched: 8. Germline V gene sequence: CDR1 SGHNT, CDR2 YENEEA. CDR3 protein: CASSLHRGKGNEQFF. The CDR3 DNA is TGTGCCAGCAGCTTACACAGGGGTAAAGGGAATGAGCAGTTCTTC.

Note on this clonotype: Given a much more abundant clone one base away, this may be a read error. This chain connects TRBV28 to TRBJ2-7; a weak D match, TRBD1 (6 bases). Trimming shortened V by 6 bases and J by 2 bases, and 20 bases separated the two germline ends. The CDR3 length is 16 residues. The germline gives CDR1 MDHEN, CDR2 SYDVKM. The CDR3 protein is CASSVIGGAATYEQYF. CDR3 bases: TGTGCCAGCAGCGTAATTGGGGGCGCGGCAACCTACGAGCAGTACTTC.

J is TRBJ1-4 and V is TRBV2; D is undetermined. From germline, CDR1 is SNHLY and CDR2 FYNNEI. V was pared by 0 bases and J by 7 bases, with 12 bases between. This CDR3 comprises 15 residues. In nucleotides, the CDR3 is TGTGCCAGCAGTGAAGCTAATGTAATGGGTGAAAAACTGTTTTTT. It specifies CASSEANVMGEKLFF.

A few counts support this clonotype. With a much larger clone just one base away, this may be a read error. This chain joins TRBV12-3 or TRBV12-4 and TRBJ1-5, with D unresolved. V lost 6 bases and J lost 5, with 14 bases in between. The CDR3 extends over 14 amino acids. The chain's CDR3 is CASSGKIGYQPQHF. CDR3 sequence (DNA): TGTGCCAGCAGCGGTAAGATTGGATATCAGCCCCAGCATTTT.

The CDR3 region is CASPDMGLALETQYF. Written as DNA, the CDR3 is TGTGCCAGCCCAGATATGGGACTAGCGTTAGAGACCCAGTACTTC. The chain recombines TRBV12-3 or TRBV12-4 with TRBJ2-5; 10 bases match TRBD2. V lost 8 bases, J lost 4 bases, and 10 bases stayed unmatched. The CDR3 has 15 amino acids.

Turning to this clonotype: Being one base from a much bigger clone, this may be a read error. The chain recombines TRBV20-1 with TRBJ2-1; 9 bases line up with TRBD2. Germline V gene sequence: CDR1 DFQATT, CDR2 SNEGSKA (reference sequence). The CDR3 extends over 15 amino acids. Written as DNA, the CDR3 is TGCAGTGCTGGAGGGATAGCGGGAGACTACATTGAGCAGTTCTTC. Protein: CSAGGIAGDYIEQFF.

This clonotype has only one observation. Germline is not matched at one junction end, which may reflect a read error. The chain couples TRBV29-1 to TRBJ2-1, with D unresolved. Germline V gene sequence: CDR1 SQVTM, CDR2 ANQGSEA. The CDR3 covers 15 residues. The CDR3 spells CSVEGKHSSYNEQSF. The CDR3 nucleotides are TGCAGCGTTGAAGGTAAGCACAGCTCCTACAATGAGCAATCCTTC.

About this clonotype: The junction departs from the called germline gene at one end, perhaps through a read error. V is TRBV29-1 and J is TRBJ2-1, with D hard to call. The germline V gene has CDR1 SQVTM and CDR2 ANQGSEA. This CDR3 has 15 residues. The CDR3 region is CSLQGKHSSYIEQFF. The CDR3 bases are TGCAGCCTTCAAGGTAAACACAGCTCCTACATTGAGCAGTTCTTC.

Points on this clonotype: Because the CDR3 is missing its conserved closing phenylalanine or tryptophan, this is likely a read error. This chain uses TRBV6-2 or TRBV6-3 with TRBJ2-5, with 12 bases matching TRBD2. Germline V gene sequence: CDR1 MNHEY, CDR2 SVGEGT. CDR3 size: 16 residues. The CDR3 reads CASSDGTSGYQETQYS. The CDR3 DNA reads TGTGCCAGCAGTGACGGGACTAGCGGGTATCAAGAGACACAGTACTCC.

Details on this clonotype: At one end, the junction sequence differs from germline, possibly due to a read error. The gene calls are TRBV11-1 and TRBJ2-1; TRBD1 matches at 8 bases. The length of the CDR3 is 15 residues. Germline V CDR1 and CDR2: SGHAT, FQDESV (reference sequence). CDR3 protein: CANSSRTGSYNEHFF. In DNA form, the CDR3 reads TGTGCCAACAGCTCCCGGACAGGGTCCTACAATGAGCATTTCTTT.

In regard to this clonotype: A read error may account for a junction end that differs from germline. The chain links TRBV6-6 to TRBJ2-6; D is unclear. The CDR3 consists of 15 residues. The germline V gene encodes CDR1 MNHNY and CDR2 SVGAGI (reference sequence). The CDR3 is CASSLPLSEANVLAF. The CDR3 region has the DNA TGTGCCAGCAGCCTCCCGCTTTCCGAGGCCAACGTCCTGGCTTTC.

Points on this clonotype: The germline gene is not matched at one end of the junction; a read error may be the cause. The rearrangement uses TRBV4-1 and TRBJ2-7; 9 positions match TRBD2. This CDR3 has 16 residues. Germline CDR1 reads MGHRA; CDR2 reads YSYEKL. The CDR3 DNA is TGCGCCAGCAACCAAGATCACGGGACTAGCATTTACGAGCAGTACTTC. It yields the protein CASNQDHGTSIYEQYF.

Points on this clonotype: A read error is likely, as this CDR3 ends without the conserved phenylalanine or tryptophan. The CDR3 protein is CASSLKTSGTPPPVYNEQFL. The CDR3 DNA is TGTGCCAGCAGTTTAAAAACTAGCGGGACCCCACCCCCCGTTTACAATGAACAGTTCCTC. This rearrangement joins TRBV12-3 or TRBV12-4 to TRBJ2-1; 10 positions match TRBD2. CDR3 length: 20 amino acids.

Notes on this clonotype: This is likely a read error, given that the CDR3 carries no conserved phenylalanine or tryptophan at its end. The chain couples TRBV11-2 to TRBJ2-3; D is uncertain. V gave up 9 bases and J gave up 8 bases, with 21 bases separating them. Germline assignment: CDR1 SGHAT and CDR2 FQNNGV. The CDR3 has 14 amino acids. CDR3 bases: TGTGCCAGGAGCCACCGGACCTCTGCGGCTACGCAGTATGTT. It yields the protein CARSHRTSAATQYV.

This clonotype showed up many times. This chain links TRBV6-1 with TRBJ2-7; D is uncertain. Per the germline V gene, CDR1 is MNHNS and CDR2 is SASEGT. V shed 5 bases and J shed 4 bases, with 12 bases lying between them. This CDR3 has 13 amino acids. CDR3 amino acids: CASSRQPYYEQYF. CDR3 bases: TGTGCCAGCAGTCGGCAGCCTTATTACGAGCAGTACTTC.

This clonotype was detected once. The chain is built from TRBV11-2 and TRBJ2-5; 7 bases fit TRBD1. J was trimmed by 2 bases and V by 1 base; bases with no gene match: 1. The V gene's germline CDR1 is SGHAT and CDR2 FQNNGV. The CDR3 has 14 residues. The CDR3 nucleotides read TGTGCCAGCAGCTTAGGGGACAGACAAGAGACCCAGTACTTC. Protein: CASSLGDRQETQYF.

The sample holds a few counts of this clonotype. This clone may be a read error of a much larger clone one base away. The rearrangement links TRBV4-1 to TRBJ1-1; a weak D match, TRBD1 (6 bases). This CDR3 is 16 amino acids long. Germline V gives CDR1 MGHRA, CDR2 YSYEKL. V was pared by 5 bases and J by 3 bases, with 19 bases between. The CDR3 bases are TGCGCCAGCAGCTATACACTGGGGGCAAGAGACACTGAAGCTTTCTTT. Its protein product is CASSYTLGARDTEAFF.

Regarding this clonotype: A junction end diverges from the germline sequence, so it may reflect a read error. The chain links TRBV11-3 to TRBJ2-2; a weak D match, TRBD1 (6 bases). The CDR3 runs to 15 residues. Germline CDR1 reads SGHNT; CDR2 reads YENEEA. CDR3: CASSLLGRGFGELLF. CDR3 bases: TGTGCCAGCAGCTTACTAGGCAGGGGCTTCGGGGAGCTGTTATTT.

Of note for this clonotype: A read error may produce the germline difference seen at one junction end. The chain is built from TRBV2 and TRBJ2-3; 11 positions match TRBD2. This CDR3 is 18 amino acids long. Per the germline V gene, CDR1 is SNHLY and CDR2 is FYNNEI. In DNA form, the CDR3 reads TGTGCCAGCAGCTTGATGGGACTAGCGGTTCTAAGCACAGGTACGCAGTATTTT. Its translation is CASSLMGLAVLSTGTQYF.

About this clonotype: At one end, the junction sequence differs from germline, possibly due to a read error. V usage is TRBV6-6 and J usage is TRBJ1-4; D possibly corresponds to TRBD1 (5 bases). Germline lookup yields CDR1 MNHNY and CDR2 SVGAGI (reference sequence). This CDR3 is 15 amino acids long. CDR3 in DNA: TGTGCCAGCAGTCACTCCTACAGGTCTAATGAAAAACTGTTTTTT. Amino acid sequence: CASSHSYRSNEKLFF.

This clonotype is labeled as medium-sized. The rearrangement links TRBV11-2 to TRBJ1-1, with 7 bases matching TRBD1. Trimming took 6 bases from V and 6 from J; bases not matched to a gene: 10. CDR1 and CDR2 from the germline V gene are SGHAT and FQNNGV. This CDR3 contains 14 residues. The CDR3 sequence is CASRATTGVAEAFF. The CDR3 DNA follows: TGTGCCAGCAGGGCTACCACAGGGGTGGCTGAAGCTTTCTTT.

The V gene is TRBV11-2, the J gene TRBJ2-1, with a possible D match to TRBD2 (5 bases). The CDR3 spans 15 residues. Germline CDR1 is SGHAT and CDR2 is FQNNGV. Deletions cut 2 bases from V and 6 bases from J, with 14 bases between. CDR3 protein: CASSLRWRGLNEQFF. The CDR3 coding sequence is TGTGCCAGCAGCTTACGATGGAGAGGGCTCAATGAGCAGTTCTTC.